Sequencing of this T cell receptor (beta chain) was carried out in a study of long-term antiretroviral therapy in people with HIV. Findings and caveats of the study: Transplant-donor-level diversity was not reached after ART, though diversity increased. Clones that had undergone expansion before ART dominated the repertoire at all time points. Compared with controls, HIV repertoires showed narrower CDR3 length ranges.

Cryopreserved PBMC numbered about 0.85-10 million per sample before DNA extraction. Runs used v3.0 of the immunoSEQ assay and were done at survey level. The protocol was immunoSEQ multiplex PCR, while the TCRdb copy is restricted to in-frame clones and leaves out a portion. The repertoire holds about 8,500 clones, with around 84% as singletons. Germline V gene data show CDR1 as LNHNV and CDR2 as YYDKDF (reference sequence). J lost 1 base, V lost 0 bases, and 6 bases had no gene match. This CDR3 region has 17 residues. Regarding this clone: The antigen remains unidentified.

Specimen: unsorted PBMCs, collected 0.3 years before starting antiretroviral therapy. The rearrangement joins TRBV15 to TRBJ2-3; TRBD2 agrees at 8 bases. This TCR was sampled from a man in his thirties or forties with HIV. The CDR3 loop is CATSRDLLSGGTDTQYF. CDR3 nucleotide sequence: TGTGCCACCAGCAGAGATCTCCTTAGCGGGGGCACAGATACGCAGTATTTT. Drawing the rest from reference TRBV15 and TRBJ2-3, the complete variable domain is DAMVIQNPRYQVTQFGKPVTLSCSQTLNHNVMYWYQQKSSQAPKLLFHYYDKDFNNEADTPDNFQSRRPNTSFCFLDIRSPGLGDTAMYLCATSRDLLSGGTDTQYFGPGTRLTVL.